The text below deals with one T cell receptor beta chain. This clone showed up just a few times. Its antigen is still unknown. No base quality information exists; no much larger clone differs at one position. Different DNA sequences within this sample yield the same CDR3. The entry originates in a study of T cells in tumors after PD-1 blockade (dated by TCRdb to the late 2010s). Background on the whole study: Exclusion criteria were prior checkpoint blockade, use of systemic immunosuppressants, or recent radiotherapy or other anti-cancer therapy within 4 weeks. Treatment consisted of either cemiplimab 350 mg every 2 weeks or pembrolizumab 200 mg every 3 weeks. Clinical response was assessed using RECIST version 1.1. To compare clonotypes in blood versus tumor, bulk TCR sequencing was run on approximately 11 peripheral blood samples drawn from four to six patients. Paired single-cell RNA and TCR sequencing was done in the study on site-matched tumors from patients with BCC or SCC, both before and after anti-PD-1 therapy. Some patients also continued taking vismodegib 150 mg daily during anti-PD-1 treatment. An average of roughly 110,000 TCR templates (range roughly 23,000-270,000) and roughly 37,000 unique clonotypes was obtained for peripheral blood samples.

From the cysteine through the phenylalanine, the CDR3 covers 19 amino acids. Just CDR3 DNA is preserved here, 57 bases in frame from base 1. CDR1 and CDR2, per the germline V gene, are SNHLY and FYNNEI. The time point label for this specimen denotes: after anti-PD-1 therapy. Genomic DNA extracted from tumor biopsies or peripheral blood was used for bulk TCRbeta sequencing, with input ranging from about 616 ng to 6,500 ng. Histologically proven advanced or metastatic basal or squamous cell carcinoma was present in all patients, all of whom were poor candidates for surgical resection. The basal cell carcinoma cohort comprised roughly twelve patients, of whom roughly 8 had bulk tumor TCR sequencing. Deep TCRbeta sequencing was performed with the immunoSEQ platform. The source study handled its data this way. For further analysis, only productive rearrangements were exported out of the immunoSEQ Analyzer. T cell phenotypes were assigned to bulk TCRbeta clonotypes by matching to single-cell RNA+TCR-seq clones sharing the same TCRbeta sequence. Using bulk TCR sequencing data, clone enrichment in tumor was calculated by dividing a clone's tumor frequency by the same clone's PBMC frequency. TCRs were sorted with GLIPH into specificity groups, meaning clusters of distinct TCRs that share CDR3 motifs and likely recognize common antigens. TCRdb provides this immuneACCESS table in a form limited to in-frame rearrangements. Some clones are lacking; in checked studies, under half of them reflect an unresolved V gene, and why the rest are absent is not known. Clonal size and the V and J genes are those of that table, whereas D and trimming came from the DNA. This sample gives 14,000 to 15,000 clones in total; roughly 80% of them show up just once. The ten largest make up approximately 22% of the sample.

Overall results and qualifications from the work: Roughly 43% of tumor TCR clonotypes were found in blood, and some novel exhausted tumor clones appeared in pre-treatment blood, suggesting peripheral recruitment. Where the novel T cell clones came from was not determined, and possible sources could include lymphoid organs or rare unexpanded clones inside the tumor or in the tumor periphery.

In this chain, TRBV2 is recombined with TRBJ2-1, with 9 junctional bases fitting TRBD2. The receptor's source is a human donor with basal cell carcinoma. This specimen consisted of PBMCs, obtained after anti-PD-1 treatment. CDR3 sequence: CPRSDGGAREGSSYNEQFF. The nucleotides are TGTCCCCGCAGTGACGGGGGGGCGCGGGAGGGGAGCTCCTACAATGAGCAGTTCTTC.